This entry features one TCR beta chain sequence. Its antigen target is currently unknown. Per-base qualities were not stored, and no clone one base away is much larger. The sample is drawn from a study of cytomegalovirus exposure and HLA in healthy donors (dated by TCRdb to about 2017). Describing the broader study: According to a later analysis, one platform produced both the 100 to 150 validation repertoires and the 666 repertoires of the first cohort. Along with the roughly 670-subject first cohort, a separate validation cohort of 120 different subjects was used. High-throughput TCR immunosequencing, statistical association of individual TCRs with disease status, and machine learning were combined to predict cytomegalovirus infection status. The study was designed to test whether signatures of past pathogen exposure could be identified by cataloging public T cell receptors.

The protocol used for the library was the immunoSEQ multiplex PCR assay. From the authors' description of their analysis: A statistical classification framework was developed to diagnose cytomegalovirus status using the catalog of TCR beta chain sequences. The clones in this table, taken by TCRdb from immuneACCESS, are in-frame only. Not every clone is retained; where verified, under half of the shortfall comes from an unresolved V gene, and the cause of the rest is unknown. V, J and clone size are those of that table, while D and trimming were read from the DNA. Within this sample are 110,000 or so clones, with roughly 88% of them counted one time only. The ten largest clones add up to more than 1.5% of the sample. The donors were included in the validation cohort of approximately 120 subjects, a group kept apart from the roughly 670-subject first cohort. Its CDR3 holds 16 amino acids, cysteine through phenylalanine. The read is trimmed to its CDR3 DNA, 48 bases read in frame from base 1. For CDR1 and CDR2, the germline V gene lists MDHEN and SYDVKM. At the junction V is shortened by 2 bases and J by 2 bases; bases outside the gene matches: 7.

The paper's findings and limits, for the study overall: All 120 or so repertoires were used to score co-occurrence in the validation cohort in a later analysis, because that analysis had no HLA typing for the cohort. Subsequent analysis determined that TCRs grouped into clusters in the first cohort also showed a tendency toward co-occurrence across the approximately 110 validation repertoires, and approximately 94% of cluster scores exceeded 0. It was suggested by the authors that the approach could potentially be generalized to other disease states and immunological phenotypes. The classifier was reported to diagnose cytomegalovirus status with high specificity and sensitivity in both the original cohort and the validation cohort. Three of the identified cytomegalovirus-associated TCR beta chains were confirmed in vitro to be specific for cytomegalovirus antigens. The study listed 170 or so TCR beta chains as associated with cytomegalovirus. Across donors, most TCR sequences were observed very rarely, whereas some public TCRs were present in many individuals.

The chain is assembled from TRBV28 and TRBJ2-7, and 9 bases in between align with TRBD2. The sequencing sample was made of PBMCs. The clonotype originates from a man aged 18 to 30 in good health and CMV-seronegative. The DNA reads as follows: TGTGCCAGCAGTTTAGGACAGCGGGAGGCGACCTACGAGCAGTACTTC. This encodes CASSLGQREATYEQYF.